Below, 2 T cell receptor beta chains from the same sample are listed, as sequenced in a study of fetal regulatory T cell absence and autoimmunity. Produced via immunoSEQ multiplex PCR; TCRdb's table is partial and in-frame only. Here the sample spans around 100,000 clones, roughly 78% being singletons. Sequencing input: pancreas tissue. The receptor source for this set is a male donor with IPEX syndrome.

The gene calls are TRBV30 and TRBJ1-4; D is unclear. CDR1 and CDR2 (germline): GTSNPN, SVGIG (reference sequence). Trimming cost V 1 base and J 8 bases, with 11 bases left between them. The CDR3 contains 13 residues. The DNA for the CDR3 is TGTGCCTGGAGTGCCAGGTTCCAGGAAAAACTGTTTTTT. Translated, it gives CAWSARFQEKLFF.

About this clone itself: This sample includes further DNA sequences coding for the same CDR3. The genes are TRBV6-5 and TRBJ1-1; 7 positions agree with TRBD1. The V segment lost 0 bases and the J segment 8 bases; nucleotides outside the gene matches: 0. Germline CDR1 is MNHEY and CDR2 is SVGAGI. The CDR3 runs 12 residues. This CDR3 reads CASSYSTGEAFF. The CDR3 bases are TGTGCCAGCAGTTACTCGACAGGGGAAGCTTTCTTT.